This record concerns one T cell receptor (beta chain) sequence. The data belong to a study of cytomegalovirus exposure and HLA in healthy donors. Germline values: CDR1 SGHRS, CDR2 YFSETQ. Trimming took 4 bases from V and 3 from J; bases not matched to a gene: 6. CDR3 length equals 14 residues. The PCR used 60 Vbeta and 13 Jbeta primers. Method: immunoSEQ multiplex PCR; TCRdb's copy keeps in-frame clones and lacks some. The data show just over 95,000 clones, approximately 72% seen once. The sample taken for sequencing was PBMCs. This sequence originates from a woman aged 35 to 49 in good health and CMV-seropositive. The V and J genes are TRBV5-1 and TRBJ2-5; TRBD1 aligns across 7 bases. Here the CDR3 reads CASSAPGQKETQYF. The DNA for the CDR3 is TGCGCCAGCAGCGCACCGGGACAGAAAGAGACCCAGTACTTC.